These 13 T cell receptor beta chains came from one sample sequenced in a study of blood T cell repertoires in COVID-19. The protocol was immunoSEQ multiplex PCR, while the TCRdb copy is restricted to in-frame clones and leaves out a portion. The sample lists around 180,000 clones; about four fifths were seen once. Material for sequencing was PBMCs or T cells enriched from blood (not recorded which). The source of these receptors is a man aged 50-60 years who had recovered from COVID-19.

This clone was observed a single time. The CDR3 DNA follows: TGTGCCAGCAGCTTAGAGTCACAGGGGTTAGGCTACGAGCAGTACTTC. Its protein product is CASSLESQGLGYEQYF. The rearrangement uses TRBV7-8 and TRBJ2-7; 7 nucleotides align to TRBD1. V dropped 1 base and J dropped 3; count of bases not matched to a gene: 9. This CDR3 comprises 16 residues. Germline V gene lookup returns CDR1 SGHVS and CDR2 FQNEAQ.

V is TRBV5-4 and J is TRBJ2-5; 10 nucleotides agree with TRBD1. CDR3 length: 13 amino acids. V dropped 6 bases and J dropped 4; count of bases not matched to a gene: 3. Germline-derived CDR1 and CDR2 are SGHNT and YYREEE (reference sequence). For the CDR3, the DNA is TGTGCCAGCAAGACAGGGGGCGCAGAGACCCAGTACTTC. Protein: CASKTGGAETQYF.

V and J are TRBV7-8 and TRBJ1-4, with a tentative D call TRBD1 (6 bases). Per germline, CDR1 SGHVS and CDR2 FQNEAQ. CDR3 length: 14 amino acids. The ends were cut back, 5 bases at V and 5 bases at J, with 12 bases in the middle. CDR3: CASSPRTVNEKLFF. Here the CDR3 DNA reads TGTGCCAGCAGCCCCCGGACAGTAAATGAAAAACTGTTTTTT.

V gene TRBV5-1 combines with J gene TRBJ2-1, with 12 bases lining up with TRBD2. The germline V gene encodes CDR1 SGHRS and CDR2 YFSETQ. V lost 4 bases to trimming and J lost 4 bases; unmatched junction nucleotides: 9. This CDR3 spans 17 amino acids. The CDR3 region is CASSLGLAGTPYNEQFF. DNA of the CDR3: TGCGCCAGCAGCCTAGGACTAGCGGGGACTCCGTACAATGAGCAGTTCTTC.

The CDR3 loop reads CASSLSRHQPQHF. As DNA, the CDR3 is TGTGCCAGCAGTTTAAGCAGGCATCAGCCCCAGCATTTT. The chain links TRBV27 to TRBJ1-5; D not certain. Germline V gives CDR1 MNHEY, CDR2 SMNVEV (reference sequence). Trimming took off 2 bases at V and 5 bases at J, with 7 bases between the two ends. This CDR3 contains 13 residues.

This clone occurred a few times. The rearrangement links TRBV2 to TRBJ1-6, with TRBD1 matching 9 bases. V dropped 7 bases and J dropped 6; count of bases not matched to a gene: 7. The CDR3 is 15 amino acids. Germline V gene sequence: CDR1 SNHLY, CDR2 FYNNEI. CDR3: CASIPGQGPNSPLHF. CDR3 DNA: TGTGCCAGCATCCCGGGACAGGGACCTAATTCACCCCTCCACTTT.

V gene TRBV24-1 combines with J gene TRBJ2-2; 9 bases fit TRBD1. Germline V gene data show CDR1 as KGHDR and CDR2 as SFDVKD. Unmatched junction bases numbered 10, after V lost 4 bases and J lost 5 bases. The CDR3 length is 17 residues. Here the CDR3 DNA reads TGTGCCACCAGTGAGCCACTACAGGGGGCGGGGACCGGGGAGCTGTTTTTT. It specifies CATSEPLQGAGTGELFF.

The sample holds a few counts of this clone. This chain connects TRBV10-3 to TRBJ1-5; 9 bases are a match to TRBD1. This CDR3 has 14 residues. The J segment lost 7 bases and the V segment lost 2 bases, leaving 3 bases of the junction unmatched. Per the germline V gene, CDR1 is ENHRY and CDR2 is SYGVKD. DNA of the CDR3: TGTGCCATCAGTGAGGGACAGGGGCAACAGCCCCAGCATTTT. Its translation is CAISEGQGQQPQHF.

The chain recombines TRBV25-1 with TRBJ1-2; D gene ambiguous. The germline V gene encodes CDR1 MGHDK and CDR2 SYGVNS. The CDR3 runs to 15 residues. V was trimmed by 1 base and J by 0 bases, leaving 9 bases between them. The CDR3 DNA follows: TGTGCCAGCAGTGAATTGGGAGTAGCTAACTATGGCTACACCTTC. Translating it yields CASSELGVANYGYTF.

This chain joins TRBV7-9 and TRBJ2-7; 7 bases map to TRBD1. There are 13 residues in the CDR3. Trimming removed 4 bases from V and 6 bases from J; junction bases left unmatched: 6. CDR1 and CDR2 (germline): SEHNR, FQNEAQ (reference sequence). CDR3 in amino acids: CASSSRQGAEQYF. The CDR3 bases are TGTGCCAGCAGCTCCAGACAGGGAGCCGAGCAGTACTTC.

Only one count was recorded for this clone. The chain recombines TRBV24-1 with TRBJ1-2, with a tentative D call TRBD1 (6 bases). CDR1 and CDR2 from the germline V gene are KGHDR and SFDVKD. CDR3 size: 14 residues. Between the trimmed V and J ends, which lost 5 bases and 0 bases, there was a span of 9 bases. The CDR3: CATSGGDTNYGYTF. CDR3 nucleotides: TGTGCCACCAGTGGTGGGGACACTAACTATGGCTACACCTTC.

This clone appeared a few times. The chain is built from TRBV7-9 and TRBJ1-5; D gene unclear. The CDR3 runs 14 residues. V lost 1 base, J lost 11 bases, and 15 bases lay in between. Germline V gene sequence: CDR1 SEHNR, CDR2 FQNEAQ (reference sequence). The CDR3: CASSLDGGWRAQHF. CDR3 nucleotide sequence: TGTGCCAGCAGCTTAGATGGTGGGTGGAGGGCCCAGCATTTT.

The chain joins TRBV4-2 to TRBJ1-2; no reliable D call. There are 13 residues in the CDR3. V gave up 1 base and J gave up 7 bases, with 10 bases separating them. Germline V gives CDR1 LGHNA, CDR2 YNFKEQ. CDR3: CASSQGGEGGYTF. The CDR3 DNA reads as TGTGCCAGCAGCCAAGGAGGAGAGGGTGGCTACACCTTC.